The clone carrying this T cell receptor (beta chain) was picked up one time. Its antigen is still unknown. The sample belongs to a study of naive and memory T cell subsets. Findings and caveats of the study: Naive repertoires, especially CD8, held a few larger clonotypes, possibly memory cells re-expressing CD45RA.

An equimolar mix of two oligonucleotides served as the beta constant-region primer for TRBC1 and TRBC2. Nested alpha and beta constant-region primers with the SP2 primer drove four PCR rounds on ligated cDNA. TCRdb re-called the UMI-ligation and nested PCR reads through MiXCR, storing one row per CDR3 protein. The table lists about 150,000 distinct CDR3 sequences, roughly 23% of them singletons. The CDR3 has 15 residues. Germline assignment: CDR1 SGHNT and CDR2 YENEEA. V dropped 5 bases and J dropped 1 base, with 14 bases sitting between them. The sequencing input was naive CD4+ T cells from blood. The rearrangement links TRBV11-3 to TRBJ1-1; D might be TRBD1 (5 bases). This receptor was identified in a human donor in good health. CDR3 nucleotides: TGTGCCAGCAGCCCGAATGGGGCCAAGAACACTGAAGCTTTCTTT. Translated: CASSPNGAKNTEAFF.